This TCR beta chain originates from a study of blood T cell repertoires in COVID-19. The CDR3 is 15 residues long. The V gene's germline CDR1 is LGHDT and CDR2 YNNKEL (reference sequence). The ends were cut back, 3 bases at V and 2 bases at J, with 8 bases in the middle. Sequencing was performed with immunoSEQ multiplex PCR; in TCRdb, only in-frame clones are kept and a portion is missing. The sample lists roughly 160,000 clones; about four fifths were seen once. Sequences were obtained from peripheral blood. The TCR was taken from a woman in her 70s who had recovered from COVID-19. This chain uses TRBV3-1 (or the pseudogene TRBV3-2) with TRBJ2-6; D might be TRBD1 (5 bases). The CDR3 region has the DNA TGTGCCAGCAGCCACGACAGAGCTGGGGCCAACGTCCTGACTTTC. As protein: CASSHDRAGANVLTF.